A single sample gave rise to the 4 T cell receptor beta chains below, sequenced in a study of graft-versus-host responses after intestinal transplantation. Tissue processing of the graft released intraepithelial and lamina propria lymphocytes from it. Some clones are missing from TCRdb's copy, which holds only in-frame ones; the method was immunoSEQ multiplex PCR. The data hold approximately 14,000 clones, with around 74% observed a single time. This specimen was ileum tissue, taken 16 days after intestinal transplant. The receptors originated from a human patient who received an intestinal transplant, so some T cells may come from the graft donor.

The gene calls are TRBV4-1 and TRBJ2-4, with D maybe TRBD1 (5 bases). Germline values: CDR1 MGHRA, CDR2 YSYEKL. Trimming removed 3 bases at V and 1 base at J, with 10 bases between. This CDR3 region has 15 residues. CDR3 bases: TGCGCCAGCAGCCATCCCCACAGGGCCAAAAACATTCAGTACTTC. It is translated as CASSHPHRAKNIQYF.

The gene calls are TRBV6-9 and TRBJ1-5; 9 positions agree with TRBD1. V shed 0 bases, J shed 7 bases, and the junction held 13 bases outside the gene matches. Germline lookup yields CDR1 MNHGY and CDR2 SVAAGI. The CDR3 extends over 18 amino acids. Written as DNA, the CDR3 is TGTGCCAGCAGTTATTCGGGGGACAGGGTTCTTTCTCGCCAGCCCCAGCATTTT. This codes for CASSYSGDRVLSRQPQHF.

The CDR3 loop reads CSARVLLSTF. The CDR3 DNA sequence: TGCAGTGCTAGAGTCCTGTTGAGCACCTTC. This chain uses TRBV20-1 with TRBJ1-2, with D uncertain. Germline assignment: CDR1 DFQATT and CDR2 SNEGSKA (reference sequence). With 1 base removed from V and 13 bases from J, the gap between germline ends came to 10 bases. The CDR3 covers 10 residues.

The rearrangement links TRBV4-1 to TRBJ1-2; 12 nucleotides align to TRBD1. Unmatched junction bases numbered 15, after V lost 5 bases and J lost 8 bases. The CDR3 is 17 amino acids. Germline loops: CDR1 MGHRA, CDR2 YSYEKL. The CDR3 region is CASSSSGTGGEVSGYTF. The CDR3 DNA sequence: TGCGCCAGCAGCAGCTCCGGGACAGGGGGCGAAGTAAGCGGCTACACCTTC.